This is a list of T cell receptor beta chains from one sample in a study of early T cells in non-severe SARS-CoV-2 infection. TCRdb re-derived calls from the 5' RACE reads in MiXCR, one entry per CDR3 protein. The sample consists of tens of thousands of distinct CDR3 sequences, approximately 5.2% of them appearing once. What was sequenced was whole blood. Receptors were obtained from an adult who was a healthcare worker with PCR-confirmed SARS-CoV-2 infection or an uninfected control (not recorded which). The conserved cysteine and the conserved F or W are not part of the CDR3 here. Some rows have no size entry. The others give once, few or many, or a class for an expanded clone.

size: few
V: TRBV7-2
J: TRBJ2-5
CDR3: ASSLEQANRETQY

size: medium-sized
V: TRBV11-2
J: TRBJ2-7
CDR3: ASSLYNGGYEQY

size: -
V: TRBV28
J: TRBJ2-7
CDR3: ASSPPGTYEQY

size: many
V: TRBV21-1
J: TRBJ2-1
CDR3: ASSKGLAGEINEQF

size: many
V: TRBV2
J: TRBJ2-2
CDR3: ASSPLPTGELF

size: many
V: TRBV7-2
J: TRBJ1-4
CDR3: ASSLDKGTKLF

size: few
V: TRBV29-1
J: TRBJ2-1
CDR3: SVGDSLQF

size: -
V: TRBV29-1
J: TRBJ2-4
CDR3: SVATGVKNIQY

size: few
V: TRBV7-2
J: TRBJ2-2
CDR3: ASSLDFAGELF

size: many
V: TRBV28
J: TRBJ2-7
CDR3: ASNAGHTYEQY

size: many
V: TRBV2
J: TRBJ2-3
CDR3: ASRDWDYTDTQY